This is a list of T cell receptor beta chains from one sample in a study of blood T cell repertoires in COVID-19. Method: immunoSEQ multiplex PCR; TCRdb's copy keeps in-frame clones and lacks some. The top ten hold roughly 8.1% of the sample, which has about 170,000 clones, around 85% seen once. Sequenced sample: peripheral blood. The receptors were sampled from a woman of 80 years or more with COVID-19, enrolled during active disease. CDR3s leave out the opening cysteine and the closing phenylalanine or tryptophan. Fields, in order: V gene, J gene, CDR3 protein.

v_call: TRBV9
j_call: TRBJ2-2
cdr3_aa: ASSVEAGYGTGELF

v_call: TRBV7-9
j_call: TRBJ1-1
cdr3_aa: ASSWGDSEAF

v_call: TRBV29-1
j_call: TRBJ1-1
cdr3_aa: SVTTTTMNTEAF

v_call: TRBV3-1/TRBV3-2
j_call: TRBJ2-3
cdr3_aa: ASSQDRLAATDTQY

v_call: TRBV7-7
j_call: TRBJ2-2
cdr3_aa: ASSPLGRGNTGELF

v_call: TRBV28
j_call: TRBJ1-1
cdr3_aa: ASRQLTNTEAF

v_call: TRBV25-1
j_call: TRBJ2-2
cdr3_aa: ASSESRVGWAGELF

v_call: TRBV7-3
j_call: TRBJ2-7
cdr3_aa: ASSPGTTSYEQY

v_call: TRBV5-1
j_call: TRBJ2-3
cdr3_aa: ASSLGASGSSTDTQY

v_call: TRBV5-1
j_call: TRBJ2-7
cdr3_aa: ASSPDLTGGLYEQY

v_call: TRBV6-5
j_call: TRBJ1-3
cdr3_aa: ASSLGLLSGNTIY

v_call: TRBV2
j_call: TRBJ1-1
cdr3_aa: ASSPTRMNTEAF

v_call: TRBV5-1
j_call: TRBJ2-1
cdr3_aa: ASSFQGAASYNEQF

v_call: TRBV3-1/TRBV3-2
j_call: TRBJ1-1
cdr3_aa: ASSQDQRTEAF

v_call: TRBV10-2
j_call: TRBJ2-3
cdr3_aa: ASSEARLSTQY

v_call: TRBV2
j_call: TRBJ1-6
cdr3_aa: ASSFMGRPNSPLH

v_call: TRBV7-2
j_call: TRBJ2-3
cdr3_aa: ASSLGGATDTQY

v_call: TRBV5-1
j_call: TRBJ1-3
cdr3_aa: ASSPGQPGNTIY

v_call: TRBV23-1
j_call: TRBJ1-1
cdr3_aa: ASSQSKTVMNTEAF

v_call: TRBV6-5
j_call: TRBJ2-1
cdr3_aa: ASRPGGPSYNEQF

v_call: TRBV4-2
j_call: TRBJ2-2
cdr3_aa: ASSRQKGDGELF

v_call: TRBV19
j_call: TRBJ2-3
cdr3_aa: ASSTRRLAGGGDTQY

v_call: TRBV2
j_call: TRBJ2-2
cdr3_aa: ASRGTVFPGELF

v_call: TRBV5-4
j_call: TRBJ2-3
cdr3_aa: ASSLSPRGGAGDTQY

v_call: TRBV9
j_call: TRBJ2-1
cdr3_aa: ASSVTSSSYNEQF

v_call: TRBV11-2
j_call: TRBJ2-2
cdr3_aa: ASSRSLGGSGAGELF

v_call: TRBV4-2
j_call: TRBJ2-5
cdr3_aa: ASSPSLSETQY

v_call: TRBV19
j_call: TRBJ1-2
cdr3_aa: ASLRGPSFYGYT

v_call: TRBV2
j_call: TRBJ1-2
cdr3_aa: ASSEWAGGYT

v_call: TRBV9
j_call: TRBJ2-7
cdr3_aa: ASSAQVSSYEQY

v_call: TRBV6-5
j_call: TRBJ1-3
cdr3_aa: ASRPYLGGNTIY

v_call: TRBV7-8
j_call: TRBJ1-5
cdr3_aa: ASSSGQGHNQPQH

v_call: TRBV5-1
j_call: TRBJ1-3
cdr3_aa: ASSPGTGGPLLGGNTIY

v_call: TRBV29-1
j_call: TRBJ2-3
cdr3_aa: SVGGLALPTDTQY

v_call: TRBV7-3
j_call: TRBJ1-1
cdr3_aa: ASSLTSGTGSAF

v_call: TRBV28
j_call: TRBJ2-3
cdr3_aa: ASSLLYGHPGTSGRAVNTDTQY

v_call: TRBV24-1
j_call: TRBJ2-1
cdr3_aa: ATSDLGRGRF

v_call: TRBV9
j_call: TRBJ1-4
cdr3_aa: ASSVEGEGRKLF

v_call: TRBV5-1
j_call: TRBJ1-1
cdr3_aa: ASSQTTGGTEAF